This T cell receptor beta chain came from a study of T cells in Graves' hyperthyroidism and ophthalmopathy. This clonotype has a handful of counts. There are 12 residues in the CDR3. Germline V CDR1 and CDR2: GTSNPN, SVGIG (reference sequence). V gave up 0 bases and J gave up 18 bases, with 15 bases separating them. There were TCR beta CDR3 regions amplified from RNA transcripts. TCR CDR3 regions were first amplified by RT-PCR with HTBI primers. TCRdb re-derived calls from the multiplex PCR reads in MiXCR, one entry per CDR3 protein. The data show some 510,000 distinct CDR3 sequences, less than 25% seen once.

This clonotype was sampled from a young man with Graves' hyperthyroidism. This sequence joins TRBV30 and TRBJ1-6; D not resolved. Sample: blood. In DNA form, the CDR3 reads TGTGCCTGGAGTGTACGAGGAGGGATTGGCCACTTT. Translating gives CAWSVRGGIGHF. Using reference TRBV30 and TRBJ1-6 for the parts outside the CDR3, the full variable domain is SQTIHQWPATLVQPVGSPLSLECTVEGTSNPNLYWYRQAAGRGLQLLFYSVGIGQISSEVPQNLSASRPQDRQFILSSKKLLLSDSGFYLCAWSVRGGIGHFGNGTRLTVT.